This TCR beta chain was captured in a study of blood T cells in healthy people across ages. Trimming removed 5 bases from V and 4 bases from J, with 20 bases in between. This CDR3 has 16 residues. The germline CDR1 and CDR2 sequences are MNHNS and SASEGT. Sample-barcoded 5' priming and a J-beta primer mix drove a second PCR of roughly 7 to 11 cycles. Using its own MiXCR run on the 5' RACE reads, TCRdb lists one record per CDR3 protein. This table holds more than 500,000 distinct CDR3 sequences, about 25% found once. Researchers isolated at least 7 million PBMCs per sample. In addition, the sample was reused for a study of T cells of mothers and their children.

Sequenced sample: blood. The chain uses TRBV6-1 and TRBJ1-2; no definite D call. This TCR came from a boy aged 2 to 10 in good health. The CDR3 DNA reads TGTGCCAGCAGTTTCCAGAGCACCCTCGGGCCCTATGGCTACACCTTC. It translates to CASSFQSTLGPYGYTF.